Listed here is a single T cell receptor beta chain. Study members were between 18 and 89 years old and lived in 20 to 30 US regions. Membership in each cohort depended on participant-reported clinical history. Germline-derived CDR1 and CDR2 are MNHEY and SVGEGT. Trimming stripped 5 bases from V and 0 bases from J, with 11 bases between. This CDR3 spans 15 amino acids. These data belong to a study of blood T cell repertoires in COVID-19. Looking at the study overall: There were acute and convalescent COVID-19 samples, and they came from the United States, Italy and Spain. PBMCs, B-cell-depleted T cells, or T cells provided the cDNA or gDNA that made up the material.

The method was immunoSEQ multiplex PCR; TCRdb's version includes in-frame clones alone and lacks a portion of them. The sample holds some 390,000 clones, approximately 89% seen once. This receptor was identified in a woman aged 25 to 39 who had recovered from COVID-19. The V gene is TRBV6-2 or TRBV6-3, the J gene TRBJ1-5, with D perhaps matching TRBD1 (5 bases). What was sequenced was PBMCs or T cells enriched from blood (not recorded which). This chain's CDR3 is CASSRRVVSNQPQHF. CDR3 sequence (DNA): TGTGCCAGCAGTCGCAGGGTGGTTAGCAATCAGCCCCAGCATTTT.